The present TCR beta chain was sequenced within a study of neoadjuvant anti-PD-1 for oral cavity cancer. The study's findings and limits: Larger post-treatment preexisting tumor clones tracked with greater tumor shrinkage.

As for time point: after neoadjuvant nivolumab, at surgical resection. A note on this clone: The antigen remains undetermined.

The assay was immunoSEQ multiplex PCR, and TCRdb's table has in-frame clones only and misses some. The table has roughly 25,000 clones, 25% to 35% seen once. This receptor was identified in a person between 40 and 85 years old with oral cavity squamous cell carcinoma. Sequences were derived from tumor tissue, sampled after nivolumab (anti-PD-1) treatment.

The CDR3 DNA sequence: TGTGCCAGCAGCCCCAGGTGGGGGGACCTCTACACCTTC. Protein: CASSPRWGDLYTF. V and J are TRBV11-2 and TRBJ1-2; D might be TRBD1 (5 bases). Germline V gene lookup returns CDR1 SGHAT and CDR2 FQNNGV. The CDR3 totals 13 residues. V lost 5 bases, J lost 10 bases, and 17 bases lay in between.